These 32 T cell receptor beta chains share one sample of origin, sequenced in a study of shared clonotypes between healthy human individuals. Data came from immunoSEQ multiplex PCR; TCRdb stores just in-frame clones and leaves some out. The sample holds about 380,000 clones, 96% seen once. Sample: memory CD8+ T cells sorted from blood. Stated subset: CD45RO+ cells pooled with CCR7-negative TemRA cells. The receptor set was obtained from a man aged 30 to 45 in good health.

The rearrangement links TRBV6-1 to TRBJ2-3, with a weak D call TRBD2 (5 bases). The CDR3 spans 15 residues. Germline V gene sequence: CDR1 MNHNS, CDR2 SASEGT. The V and J ends lost 2 bases and 4 bases respectively, with 13 bases between them. The DNA of the CDR3 is TGTGCCAGCAGTGAACCCGGGCGGGTCGCAGATACGCAGTATTTT. Its translation: CASSEPGRVADTQYF.

This clone was found once. This rearrangement joins TRBV28 to TRBJ1-2, with 7 bases fitting TRBD1. This CDR3 has 14 amino acids. Germline trimming cut 6 bases from V and 2 bases from J; bases unmatched to any gene: 6. The germline gives CDR1 MDHEN, CDR2 SYDVKM. CDR3 DNA: TGTGCCAGCAGAAGACAGGGATTAAACTATGGCTACACCTTC. Its protein product is CASRRQGLNYGYTF.

The rearrangement joins TRBV28 to TRBJ2-2, with TRBD2 matching 11 bases. V lost 2 bases and J lost 4; bases outside the gene matches: 6. CDR1 and CDR2 from the germline V gene are MDHEN and SYDVKM. The CDR3 extends over 17 amino acids. For the CDR3, the DNA is TGTGCCAGCAGTTTAGAGGCTAGCGGGAGGTTCACCGGGGAGCTGTTTTTT. It yields the protein CASSLEASGRFTGELFF.

The chain joins TRBV6-4 to TRBJ2-7, with 10 nucleotides matching TRBD2. Germline V gene data show CDR1 as MRHNA and CDR2 as SNTAGT. The ends lost 1 base at V and 6 bases at J; junction bases unmatched: 6. The CDR3 contains 15 residues. The CDR3 here is CASSDLLAGAGEQYF. CDR3 sequence (DNA): TGTGCCAGCAGTGACTTGCTAGCGGGAGCAGGCGAGCAGTACTTC.

V and J are TRBV6-6 and TRBJ2-5; 7 bases match TRBD2. The CDR3 is 16 amino acids. Germline V gene lookup returns CDR1 MNHNY and CDR2 SVGAGI (reference sequence). V was clipped by 0 bases and J by 5 bases; unmatched bases: 9. CDR3: CASSYSATSPRETQYF. CDR3 in DNA: TGTGCCAGCAGTTACTCCGCGACTAGCCCGAGGGAGACCCAGTACTTC.

This chain uses TRBV2 with TRBJ2-4; the D is unclear. V was clipped by 4 bases and J by 8 bases, with 3 bases between them. The germline gives CDR1 SNHLY, CDR2 FYNNEI. The CDR3 is made up of 10 amino acids. CDR3 sequence reads: CASSGDIQYF. The CDR3 DNA reads as TGTGCCAGCAGTGGGGACATTCAGTACTTC. The variable domain in full, with the rest retrieved from reference TRBV2 and TRBJ2-4, is EPEVTQTPSHQVTQMGQEVILRCVPISNHLYFYWYRQILGQKVEFLVSFYNNEISEKSEIFDDQFSVERPDGSNFTLKIRSTKLEDSAMYFCASSGDIQYFGAGTRLSVL.

The rearrangement uses TRBV9 and TRBJ1-1; 9 bases line up with TRBD1. Germline V gives CDR1 SGDLS, CDR2 YYNGEE. The CDR3 spans 15 residues. J lost 0 bases, V lost 5 bases, and 5 bases had no gene match. CDR3 loop: CASSTGGPLNTEAFF. For the CDR3, the DNA is TGTGCCAGCAGTACAGGGGGCCCCTTGAACACTGAAGCTTTCTTT.

The chain joins TRBV5-6 to TRBJ1-1; D not resolved. The germline V and J ends were trimmed by 0 bases and 2 bases, with 11 bases remaining between them. CDR1 is SGHDT and CDR2 is YYEEEE in the germline V gene. The CDR3 totals 15 residues. The CDR3 spells CASSLASRLNTEAFF. The CDR3 DNA follows: TGTGCCAGCAGCTTGGCATCCAGGCTCAACACTGAAGCTTTCTTT.

This clone was detected only once. The chain links TRBV14 to TRBJ2-5; D possibly corresponds to TRBD1 (6 bases). Trimming removed 4 bases at V and 3 bases at J, with 12 bases between. Per germline, CDR1 SGHDN and CDR2 FVKESK. This CDR3 region has 14 residues. This chain's CDR3 is CASSPLSGEETQYF. The CDR3 DNA reads as TGTGCCAGCAGCCCTCTGTCAGGGGAAGAGACCCAGTACTTC.

The chain has TRBV7-3 and TRBJ2-3; tentatively, D is TRBD1 or TRBD2 (6 bases each). The CDR3 totals 14 residues. V lost 1 base and J lost 6, with 11 bases in between. Germline loops: CDR1 SGHTA, CDR2 FQGTGA. In DNA form, the CDR3 reads TGTGCCAGCAGCTTAAAGGGGGGCAGGGATACGCAGTATTTT. This codes for CASSLKGGRDTQYF.

This chain links TRBV5-1 with TRBJ2-3, with 12 bases that match TRBD2. The CDR3 covers 15 residues. Looked up from germline, CDR1 is SGHRS and CDR2 is YFSETQ. After removal of 5 bases from V and 6 bases from J, the junction contained 7 bases not matched to a gene. CDR3 region: CASRGPSGRADTQYF. CDR3 bases: TGCGCCAGCAGAGGACCTAGCGGGAGGGCCGATACGCAGTATTTT.

The chain joins TRBV28 to TRBJ2-7; 8 bases are a match to TRBD2. The CDR3 contains 15 residues. Per germline, CDR1 MDHEN and CDR2 SYDVKM. Trimming cost V 5 bases and J 0 bases; bases outside gene matches: 6. The CDR3 DNA sequence: TGTGCCAGCAGTGAGACTAGCGCCCTCTCCTACGAGCAGTACTTC. It codes for CASSETSALSYEQYF.

This clone has a single count. J is TRBJ2-1 and V is TRBV27, with D tentatively TRBD1 or TRBD2 (8 bases each). V was trimmed by 2 bases and J by 1 base, leaving 24 bases between them. The V gene's germline CDR1 is MNHEY and CDR2 SMNVEV (reference sequence). The CDR3 has 20 amino acids. The chain's CDR3 is CASSLDRGFASGLSYNEQFF. The CDR3, as DNA: TGTGCCAGCAGTTTAGACAGGGGTTTTGCTAGCGGGCTGTCCTACAATGAGCAGTTCTTC.

The V call is TRBV5-1, the J call TRBJ2-1; D is uncertain. The germline V gene encodes CDR1 SGHRS and CDR2 YFSETQ. The CDR3 runs 13 residues. Trimming shortened V by 0 bases and J by 10 bases, and 11 bases separated the two germline ends. The CDR3 region has the DNA TGCGCCAGCAGCTTGGCCCGGGTGGGCGAGCAGTTCTTC. Translation gives CASSLARVGEQFF.

The chain uses TRBV28 and TRBJ1-4, with TRBD1 matching 11 bases. The CDR3 loop spans 16 amino acids. Trimming at V came to 4 bases and at J to 5 bases, leaving 6 bases not matched to a gene. Germline V gene lookup returns CDR1 MDHEN and CDR2 SYDVKM. The CDR3, as DNA: TGTGCCAGCAGTTGGACAGGGGGCGCGTCAAATGAAAAACTGTTTTTT. This codes for CASSWTGGASNEKLFF.

For this clone: A read error may account for a junction end that differs from germline. The gene calls are TRBV28 and TRBJ1-5; 8 bases map to TRBD1. This CDR3 comprises 15 residues. Germline V gene sequence: CDR1 MDHEN, CDR2 SYDVKM. The CDR3 loop reads CASYERDRPNRPQHF. Here the CDR3 DNA reads TGTGCCAGCTATGAAAGGGACAGGCCCAATCGGCCCCAGCATTTT. Full variable domain (rest looked up from reference TRBV28 and TRBJ1-5): DVKVTQSSRYLVKRTGEKVFLECVQDMDHENMFWYRQDPGLGLRLIYFSYDVKMKEKGDIPEGYSVSREKKERFSLILESASTNQTSMYLCASYERDRPNRPQHFGDGTRLSIL.

J is TRBJ2-7 and V is TRBV28, with D maybe TRBD1 (5 bases). Germline V CDR1 and CDR2: MDHEN, SYDVKM. V shed 5 bases and J shed 3 bases, with 14 bases lying between them. This CDR3 spans 14 amino acids. The CDR3 DNA sequence: TGTGCCAGCAGTATCCAGGGCGGCCTCTACGAGCAGTACTTC. Amino acids: CASSIQGGLYEQYF.

The gene calls are TRBV28 and TRBJ1-5, with 7 bases identical to TRBD1. Germline values: CDR1 MDHEN, CDR2 SYDVKM. The length of the CDR3 is 15 residues. Germline trimming cut 7 bases from V and 3 bases from J; bases unmatched to any gene: 9. The DNA for the CDR3 is TGTGCCAGCACCCCTGGGACAGAGGTCAATCAGCCCCAGCATTTT. Its protein product is CASTPGTEVNQPQHF.

The chain links TRBV25-1 to TRBJ2-2, with TRBD2 matching over 7 bases. Per germline, CDR1 MGHDK and CDR2 SYGVNS. This CDR3 is built from 15 residues. After removal of 3 bases from V and 4 bases from J, the junction contained 5 bases not matched to a gene. CDR3 DNA sequence: TGTGCCAGCAGTGATCCCGCGGGGGTCACCGGGGAGCTGTTTTTT. Its protein product is CASSDPAGVTGELFF.

Comment on this clone: Its ends do not fully match the called genes, so a read error is possible. V usage is TRBV7-7 and J usage is TRBJ2-5, with D maybe TRBD2 (6 bases). The germline gives CDR1 SSHAT, CDR2 FNYEAQ (reference sequence). There are 13 residues in the CDR3. This chain's CDR3 is CASSRDFGETQYF. In DNA, the CDR3 is TGTGCTAGCAGCCGGGACTTCGGGGAGACCCAGTACTTC.

The genes are TRBV25-1 and TRBJ1-2; no clear D gene. The CDR3 is made up of 10 amino acids. V was trimmed by 3 bases and J by 10 bases, leaving 6 bases between them. Per the germline V gene, CDR1 is MGHDK and CDR2 is SYGVNS. DNA for the CDR3: TGTGCCAGCAGTGACGTTAACTACACCTTC. This codes for CASSDVNYTF.

V gene TRBV2 combines with J gene TRBJ2-2, with D hard to call. Germline CDR1 reads SNHLY; CDR2 reads FYNNEI. Between the trimmed V and J ends, which lost 6 bases and 4 bases, there was a span of 6 bases. The CDR3 has 12 amino acids. Here the CDR3 DNA reads TGTGCCAGCAGGCCTAGCACCGGGGAGCTGTTTTTT. Protein: CASRPSTGELFF.

This chain links TRBV2 with TRBJ2-7; D not resolved. The CDR3 sequence is 14 residues long. V lost 6 bases, J lost 1 base, and 13 bases lay in between. CDR1 is SNHLY and CDR2 is FYNNEI in the germline V gene. The CDR3 region is CASRARKVSYEQYF. CDR3 nucleotide sequence: TGTGCCAGCAGGGCGAGAAAAGTATCCTACGAGCAGTACTTC. Using reference TRBV2 and TRBJ2-7 for the parts outside the CDR3, the full variable domain is EPEVTQTPSHQVTQMGQEVILRCVPISNHLYFYWYRQILGQKVEFLVSFYNNEISEKSEIFDDQFSVERPDGSNFTLKIRSTKLEDSAMYFCASRARKVSYEQYFGPGTRLTVT.

The chain employs TRBV27 and TRBJ2-3; 8 positions agree with TRBD2. Germline CDR1 and CDR2: MNHEY and SMNVEV (reference sequence). Losses at the gene ends were 5 bases for V and 2 bases for J; bases not matched to a gene: 9. The CDR3 is made up of 16 amino acids. Here the CDR3 reads CASSHVAGLVTDTQYF. CDR3 nucleotides: TGTGCCAGCAGTCACGTAGCGGGACTTGTCACAGATACGCAGTATTTT.

V is TRBV7-2 and J is TRBJ2-3; D unresolved. The V and J ends lost 1 base and 8 bases respectively, with 7 bases between them. The germline V gene encodes CDR1 SGHTA and CDR2 FQGNSA. CDR3 length: 12 amino acids. CDR3 sequence reads: CASSLVPGTQYF. For the CDR3, the DNA is TGTGCCAGCAGCTTAGTTCCGGGTACGCAGTATTTT.

V usage is TRBV7-2 and J usage is TRBJ1-1; D might be TRBD1 (5 bases). V dropped 5 bases and J dropped 11 bases, with 15 bases sitting between them. Germline CDR1 is SGHTA and CDR2 is FQGNSA. The CDR3 sequence is 12 residues long. The CDR3 DNA follows: TGTGCCAGCAGCATCCGACAGCCAGGGGCTTTCTTT. Protein: CASSIRQPGAFF.

As for this clone: The sample carries other DNA sequences with the same CDR3. This rearrangement joins TRBV5-1 to TRBJ2-3; 9 bases map to TRBD2. The CDR3 loop spans 14 amino acids. Germline V gives CDR1 SGHRS, CDR2 YFSETQ. The V and J ends lost 4 bases and 1 base, in that order; junction bases with no gene match: 1. This CDR3 is CASSRTSGTDTQYF. In DNA, the CDR3 is TGCGCCAGCAGCAGGACTAGCGGCACAGATACGCAGTATTTT.

Only one count was recorded for this clone. This chain links TRBV2 with TRBJ2-1, with 10 bases matching TRBD1. Trimming took 8 bases from V and 2 from J; bases not matched to a gene: 9. CDR3 length: 16 residues. The germline V gene encodes CDR1 SNHLY and CDR2 FYNNEI. As DNA, the CDR3 is TGTGCCAGCGATGCCTTCGGGACAGGGGCCTACAATGAGCAGTTCTTC. This sequence encodes CASDAFGTGAYNEQFF.

V usage is TRBV10-1 and J usage is TRBJ2-5, with 11 bases lining up with TRBD2. Per the germline V gene, CDR1 is WNHNN and CDR2 is SYGVQD (reference sequence). The CDR3 covers 16 residues. V lost 0 bases, J lost 1 base, and 1 base stayed unmatched. The CDR3 DNA reads as TGCGCCAGCAGTGAGTCGGGACTAGCGGTCCAAGAGACCCAGTACTTC. Its translation is CASSESGLAVQETQYF.

Note on this clone: The same CDR3 can be traced to other DNA sequences in this sample. The chain is built from TRBV27 and TRBJ1-5, with 7 bases lining up with TRBD1. Germline lookup yields CDR1 MNHEY and CDR2 SMNVEV (reference sequence). J lost 1 base, V lost 0 bases, and 0 bases had no gene match. The CDR3 is 15 residues long. The CDR3 region is CASSLSGGSNQPQHF. The CDR3 nucleotides are TGTGCCAGCAGTTTATCAGGGGGCAGCAATCAGCCCCAGCATTTT.

This clone was picked up one time. The chain is built from TRBV6-6 and TRBJ2-7; 9 nucleotides align to TRBD1. This CDR3 has 11 residues. The V and J ends lost 6 bases and 6 bases, in that order; junction bases with no gene match: 0. Germline V lookup: CDR1 MNHNY, CDR2 SVGAGI (reference sequence). The CDR3 is CASRTGGEQYF. As DNA, the CDR3 is TGTGCCAGCAGGACAGGGGGCGAGCAGTACTTC.

The chain has TRBV10-3 and TRBJ2-7; no clear D gene. The germline gives CDR1 ENHRY, CDR2 SYGVKD. The V end was cut by 4 bases, the J end by 4 bases, with 5 bases between. This CDR3 has 11 residues. The CDR3, as DNA: TGTGCCATCAGTGGTAATTACGAGCAGTACTTC. Its translation: CAISGNYEQYF.